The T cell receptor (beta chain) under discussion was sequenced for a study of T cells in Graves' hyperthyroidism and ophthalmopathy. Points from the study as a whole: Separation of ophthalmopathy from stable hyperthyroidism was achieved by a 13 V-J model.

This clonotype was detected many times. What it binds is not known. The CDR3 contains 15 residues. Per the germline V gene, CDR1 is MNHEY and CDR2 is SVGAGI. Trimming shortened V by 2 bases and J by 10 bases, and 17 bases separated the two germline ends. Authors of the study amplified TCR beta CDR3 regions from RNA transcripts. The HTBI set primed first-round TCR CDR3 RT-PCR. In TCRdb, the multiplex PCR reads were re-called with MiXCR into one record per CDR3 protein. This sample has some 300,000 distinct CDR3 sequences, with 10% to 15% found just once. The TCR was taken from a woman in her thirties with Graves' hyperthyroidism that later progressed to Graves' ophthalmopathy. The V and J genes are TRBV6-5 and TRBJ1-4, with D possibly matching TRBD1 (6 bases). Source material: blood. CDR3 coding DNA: TGTGCCAGCAGTTACCAGGGGCCCTTGGAGGGAAAACTGTTTTTT. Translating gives CASSYQGPLEGKLFF.